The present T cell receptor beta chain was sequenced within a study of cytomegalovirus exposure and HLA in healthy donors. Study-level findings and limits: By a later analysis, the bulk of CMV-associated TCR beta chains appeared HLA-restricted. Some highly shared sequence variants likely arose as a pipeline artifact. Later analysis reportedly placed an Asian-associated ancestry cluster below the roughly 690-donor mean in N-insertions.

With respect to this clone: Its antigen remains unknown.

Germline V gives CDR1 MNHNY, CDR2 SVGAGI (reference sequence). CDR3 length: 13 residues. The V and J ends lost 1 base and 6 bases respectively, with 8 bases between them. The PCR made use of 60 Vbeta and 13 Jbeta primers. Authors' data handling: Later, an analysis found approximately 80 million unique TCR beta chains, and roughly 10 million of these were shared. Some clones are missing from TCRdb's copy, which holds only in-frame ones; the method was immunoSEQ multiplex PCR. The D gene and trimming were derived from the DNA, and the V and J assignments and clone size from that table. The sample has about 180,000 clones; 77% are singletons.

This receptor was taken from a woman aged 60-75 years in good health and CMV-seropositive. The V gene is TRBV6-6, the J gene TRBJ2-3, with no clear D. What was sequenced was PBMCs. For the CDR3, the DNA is TGTGCCAGCAGTTACTACTTTAAGGATACGCAGTATTTT. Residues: CASSYYFKDTQYF.